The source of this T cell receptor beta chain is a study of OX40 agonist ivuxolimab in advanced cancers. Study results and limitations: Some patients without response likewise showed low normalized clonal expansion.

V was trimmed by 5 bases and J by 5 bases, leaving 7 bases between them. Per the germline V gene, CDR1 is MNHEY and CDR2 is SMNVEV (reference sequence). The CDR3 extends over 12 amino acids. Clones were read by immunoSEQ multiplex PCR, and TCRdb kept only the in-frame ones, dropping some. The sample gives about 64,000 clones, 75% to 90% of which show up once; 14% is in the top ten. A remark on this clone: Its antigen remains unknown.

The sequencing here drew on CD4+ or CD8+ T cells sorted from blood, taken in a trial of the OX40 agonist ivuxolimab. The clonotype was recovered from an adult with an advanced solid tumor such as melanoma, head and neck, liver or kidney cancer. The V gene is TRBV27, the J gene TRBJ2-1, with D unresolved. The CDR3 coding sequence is TGTGCCAGCAGTATCACCAACAATGAGCAGTTCTTC. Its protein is CASSITNNEQFF.